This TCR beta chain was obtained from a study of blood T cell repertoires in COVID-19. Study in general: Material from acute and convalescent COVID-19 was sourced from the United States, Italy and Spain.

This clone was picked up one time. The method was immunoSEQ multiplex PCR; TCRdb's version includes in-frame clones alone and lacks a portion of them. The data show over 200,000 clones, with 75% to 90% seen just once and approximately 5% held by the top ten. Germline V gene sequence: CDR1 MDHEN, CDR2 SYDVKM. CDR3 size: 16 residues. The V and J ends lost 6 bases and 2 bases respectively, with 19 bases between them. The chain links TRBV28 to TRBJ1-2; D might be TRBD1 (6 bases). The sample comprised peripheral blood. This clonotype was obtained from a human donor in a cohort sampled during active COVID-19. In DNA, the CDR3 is TGTGCCAGCAGCCCTCTCGGGGGGCGGTTAAACTATGGCTACACCTTC. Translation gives CASSPLGGRLNYGYTF.